The 20 T cell receptor beta chains reported below all come from one sample, sequenced in a study of human thymus T cells. TCRdb's table, derived via immunoSEQ multiplex PCR, lists solely in-frame clones and lacks some. In the table there are some 50,000 clones, over 90% of which are singletons. Sequenced material: blood. The receptors were gathered from a girl younger than two with a congenital heart defect but otherwise immunologically healthy.

This clone was observed a single time. CDR3 sequence reads: CASSQSESNEKLFF. The CDR3 nucleotides read TGTGCCAGCAGTCAGTCGGAATCTAATGAAAAACTGTTTTTT. The V and J genes are TRBV28 and TRBJ1-4; no clear D gene. Germline V lookup: CDR1 MDHEN, CDR2 SYDVKM. CDR3 length: 14 residues. V dropped 5 bases and J dropped 3 bases, with 10 bases sitting between them.

This sequence joins TRBV4-1 and TRBJ2-1; D not certain. Trimming shortened V by 4 bases and J by 0 bases, and 10 bases separated the two germline ends. The germline gives CDR1 MGHRA, CDR2 YSYEKL. The CDR3 totals 15 residues. This CDR3 reads CASSPILLSYNEQFF. CDR3 DNA sequence: TGCGCCAGCAGCCCCATACTACTCTCCTACAATGAGCAGTTCTTC.

The V call is TRBV5-1, the J call TRBJ2-5; D possibly matches TRBD1 or TRBD2 (5 bases each). The germline CDR1 and CDR2 sequences are SGHRS and YFSETQ. There are 14 residues in the CDR3. Trimming left V 1 base short and J 5 bases short, with 12 bases between. CDR3 residues: CASSLLSEGETQYF. The DNA of the CDR3 is TGCGCCAGCAGCTTGCTCAGCGAGGGGGAGACCCAGTACTTC.

The chain is built from TRBV27 and TRBJ2-5, with D maybe TRBD2 (5 bases). Looked up from germline, CDR1 is MNHEY and CDR2 is SMNVEV (reference sequence). Trimming cost V 8 bases and J 5 bases, with 15 bases left between them. The CDR3 totals 13 residues. CDR3 sequence: CASALGWRETQYF. CDR3 bases: TGTGCCAGCGCCTTGGGTTGGAGGGAGACCCAGTACTTC.

Turning to this clone: The junction does not match germline at one end; this may be a read error. This chain uses TRBV6-6 with TRBJ2-3; D may be TRBD1 (5 bases). Looked up from germline, CDR1 is MNHNY and CDR2 is SVGAGI (reference sequence). This CDR3 comprises 13 residues. The CDR3 protein is CASSDSRVGTQYF. The CDR3 nucleotides read TGTGCCAGCAGTGACTCCAGGGTCGGGACGCAGTATTTT.

V is TRBV6-1 and J is TRBJ1-1; TRBD1 aligns across 8 bases. CDR1 MNHNS and CDR2 SASEGT come from the germline V gene. There are 15 residues in the CDR3. V lost 2 bases to trimming and J lost 2 bases; unmatched junction nucleotides: 4. Here the CDR3 DNA reads TGTGCCAGCAGTGAAAGGACAGGGAAAAACACTGAAGCTTTCTTT. Amino acid sequence: CASSERTGKNTEAFF.

V and J are TRBV20-1 and TRBJ2-1; possible D gene TRBD2, 5 bases. This CDR3 contains 11 residues. V lost 3 bases and J 8 bases, leaving 8 bases between the germline ends. CDR1 DFQATT and CDR2 SNEGSKA come from the germline V gene (reference sequence). CDR3: CSASIGDEQFF. The CDR3 DNA follows: TGCAGTGCTAGCATCGGGGATGAGCAGTTCTTC.

This chain connects TRBV28 to TRBJ1-3; possible D gene TRBD1, 5 bases. The germline V gene encodes CDR1 MDHEN and CDR2 SYDVKM. V lost 6 bases and J 0 bases, leaving 15 bases between the germline ends. The CDR3 sequence is 16 residues long. CDR3 in amino acids: CASSNGGMSSGNTIYF. CDR3 nucleotides: TGTGCCAGCAGCAATGGGGGTATGAGCTCTGGAAACACCATATATTTT.

The chain combines TRBV14 with TRBJ1-2; D possibly corresponds to TRBD1 (5 bases). Trimming took 4 bases from V and 6 from J, leaving 12 bases between them. The CDR3 consists of 13 residues. Germline V gene sequence: CDR1 SGHDN, CDR2 FVKESK. CDR3 sequence: CASSRGPGHGYTF. The CDR3 DNA reads as TGTGCCAGCAGCCGGGGACCCGGGCATGGCTACACCTTC.

The chain recombines TRBV15 with TRBJ2-3; 11 bases are a match to TRBD2. Trimming took 3 bases from V and 3 from J; bases not matched to a gene: 5. The CDR3 consists of 16 residues. Germline lookup yields CDR1 LNHNV and CDR2 YYDKDF (reference sequence). The CDR3 protein is CATSSFLAGGTDTQYF. For the CDR3, the DNA is TGTGCCACCAGCAGTTTCCTAGCGGGAGGTACAGATACGCAGTATTTT. The full variable domain, in which reference TRBV15 and TRBJ2-3 provide the parts outside the CDR3, is DAMVIQNPRYQVTQFGKPVTLSCSQTLNHNVMYWYQQKSSQAPKLLFHYYDKDFNNEADTPDNFQSRRPNTSFCFLDIRSPGLGDTAMYLCATSSFLAGGTDTQYFGPGTRLTVL.

The chain carries TRBV10-1 and TRBJ2-1; no clear D gene. The CDR3 is 15 residues long. Looked up from germline, CDR1 is WNHNN and CDR2 is SYGVQD (reference sequence). The germline V and J ends were trimmed by 3 bases and 10 bases, with 19 bases remaining between them. CDR3: CASSDWKVGFMEQFF. The CDR3, as DNA: TGCGCCAGCAGTGACTGGAAAGTGGGGTTTATGGAGCAGTTCTTC.

The chain carries TRBV10-1 and TRBJ2-3; the D is unclear. V gave up 6 bases and J gave up 10 bases, with 14 bases separating them. This CDR3 spans 12 amino acids. Germline V gene lookup returns CDR1 WNHNN and CDR2 SYGVQD (reference sequence). CDR3: CASSDPGTSQYF. In DNA, the CDR3 is TGCGCCAGCAGCGACCCCGGAACGTCGCAGTATTTT.

The chain is built from TRBV5-1 and TRBJ2-1; TRBD2 aligns across 7 bases. The germline CDR1 and CDR2 sequences are SGHRS and YFSETQ. The V and J ends lost 0 bases and 0 bases, in that order; junction bases with no gene match: 3. This CDR3 spans 16 amino acids. Here the CDR3 reads CASSLGSSGSYNEQFF. CDR3 coding DNA: TGCGCCAGCAGCTTGGGGTCTAGCGGCTCCTACAATGAGCAGTTCTTC.

The chain recombines TRBV7-9 with TRBJ1-5; D possibly corresponds to TRBD1 (6 bases). CDR1 SEHNR and CDR2 FQNEAQ come from the germline V gene (reference sequence). The CDR3 totals 15 residues. V was trimmed by 4 bases and J by 4 bases, leaving 14 bases between them. CDR3 loop: CASSSQGGGNQPQHF. In DNA form, the CDR3 reads TGTGCCAGCAGCTCCCAAGGGGGAGGGAATCAGCCCCAGCATTTT.

The rearrangement joins TRBV7-9 to TRBJ2-4; D perhaps matches TRBD1 (6 bases). The CDR3 loop spans 15 amino acids. Germline lookup yields CDR1 SEHNR and CDR2 FQNEAQ (reference sequence). The ends were cut back, 2 bases at V and 0 bases at J, with 8 bases in the middle. The CDR3 DNA is TGTGCCAGCAGCTTACAGGGGAGAGCCAAAAACATTCAGTACTTC. It codes for CASSLQGRAKNIQYF.

The chain carries TRBV5-4 and TRBJ2-7; D possibly matches TRBD1 or TRBD2 (6 bases each). V was cut by 3 bases and J by 2 bases, with 12 bases left in between. The CDR3 covers 14 residues. CDR1 and CDR2 (germline): SGHNT, YYREEE (reference sequence). The chain's CDR3 is CASSSRGRAYEQYF. DNA of the CDR3: TGTGCCAGCAGCTCACGGGGGCGCGCCTACGAGCAGTACTTC.

The rearrangement joins TRBV12-5 to TRBJ2-4, with TRBD2 identical over 14 bases. The trim removed 1 base at V and 1 base at J, leaving 6 bases unmatched. This CDR3 is built from 19 residues. Per the germline V gene, CDR1 is LGHNT and CDR2 is FRNRAP. The CDR3 sequence: CASGLETSGRAKAKNIQYF. The CDR3 DNA is TGTGCTAGTGGTTTGGAGACTAGCGGGAGGGCCAAGGCCAAAAACATTCAGTACTTC.

The chain recombines TRBV5-4 with TRBJ2-1, with 14 bases lining up with TRBD2. CDR1 and CDR2 (germline): SGHNT, YYREEE (reference sequence). The V segment lost 2 bases and the J segment 10 bases; nucleotides outside the gene matches: 11. This CDR3 comprises 17 residues. CDR3 residues: CASSFAAGTSGSPEQFF. In nucleotides, the CDR3 is TGTGCCAGCAGCTTCGCGGCCGGGACTAGCGGGAGTCCGGAGCAGTTCTTC.

The chain uses TRBV10-2 and TRBJ1-1; 7 bases agree with TRBD1. In germline, CDR1 is WSHSY, CDR2 SAAADI. The CDR3 is made up of 13 amino acids. V shed 8 bases, J shed 4 bases, and the junction held 7 bases outside the gene matches. This chain's CDR3 is CASSGQSSTEAFF. The CDR3 DNA follows: TGCGCCAGCTCGGGACAGTCGTCCACTGAAGCTTTCTTT.

This clone has a single count. The CDR3, as DNA: TGTGCCAGCAGCAATAAGGACAGTCCCAATCAGCCCCAGCATTTT. This sequence encodes CASSNKDSPNQPQHF. The chain links TRBV21-1 to TRBJ1-5; the table's TRBD1 call for D was not verified on the DNA. TRBV21-1 constitutes a pseudogene. This CDR3 spans 15 amino acids.